Listed below are T cell receptor beta chains from one sample, sequenced in a study of OX40 agonist ivuxolimab in advanced cancers. TCRdb keeps only in-frame clones here, not all; method: immunoSEQ multiplex PCR. In the table there are tens of thousands of clones, roughly 86% of which are singletons. The specimen comprised CD4+ or CD8+ T cells sorted from blood, sampled in a trial of the OX40 agonist ivuxolimab. These TCRs come from an adult with an advanced solid tumor such as melanoma, head and neck, liver or kidney cancer. Both conserved end residues are part of each CDR3. The D gene is left open where the match is weak. The size field is filled for only some rows; it gives once, few, many or a size class.

V gene	J gene	D gene	clone size	CDR3 protein	CDR3 DNA
TRBV5-1	TRBJ1-1	-	-	CASSAQASNTEAFF	TGCGCCAGCAGCGCGCAGGCTTCGAACACTGAAGCTTTCTTT
TRBV6-1	TRBJ1-5	TRBD1	few	CAIGTGDRQPQHF	TGTGCCATCGGGACAGGGGATCGCCAGCCCCAGCATTTT
TRBV18	TRBJ2-5	-	-	CASSSRGLGIDQYF	TGTGCCAGCTCTTCCCGGGGCCTCGGGATCGACCAGTACTTC
TRBV4-2	TRBJ1-1	-	-	CASSQEGWDTEAFF	TGTGCCAGCAGCCAAGAGGGGTGGGACACTGAAGCTTTCTTT
TRBV6-1	TRBJ2-7	TRBD1	-	CASKEQTGSYEQYF	TGTGCCAGCAAAGAGCAGACAGGGTCCTACGAGCAGTACTTC
TRBV29-1	TRBJ2-1	TRBD2	few	CSAGGGYNEQFF	TGCAGCGCTGGGGGGGGATACAATGAGCAGTTCTTC
TRBV19	TRBJ1-5	-	once	CASSFPRGPQHF	TGTGCCAGTAGCTTCCCCCGGGGGCCCCAGCATTTT
TRBV9	TRBJ2-7	-	-	CASSARLSSYEQYF	TGTGCCAGCAGCGCGAGATTAAGCTCCTACGAGCAGTACTTC
TRBV6-6	TRBJ2-5	-	-	CASSYSFETQYF	TGTGCCAGCAGTTACTCTTTCGAGACCCAGTACTTC
TRBV6-1	TRBJ2-6	-	-	CASTIQVSGANVLTF	TGTGCCAGCACCATCCAGGTCTCTGGGGCCAACGTCCTGACTTTC
TRBV28	TRBJ2-5	-	-	CASSLWVGSQETQYF	TGTGCCAGCAGTTTATGGGTGGGATCACAAGAGACCCAGTACTTC
TRBV2	TRBJ2-2	TRBD2	-	CASNREGGELFF	TGTGCCAGCAACCGGGAGGGCGGGGAGCTGTTTTTT
TRBV7-9	TRBJ1-4	-	few	CASSIGVGATNEKLFF	TGTGCCAGCAGCATCGGGGTGGGGGCAACTAATGAAAAACTGTTTTTT
TRBV6-5	TRBJ2-5	TRBD2	-	CASSRLRAGGETQYF	TGTGCCAGCAGCCGACTAAGAGCGGGAGGAGAGACCCAGTACTTC
TRBV29-1	TRBJ2-1	-	-	CSAYPDLSNEQFF	TGCAGCGCCTACCCTGACCTTAGTAATGAGCAGTTCTTC
TRBV11-3	TRBJ2-2	TRBD2	-	CASSLPGRGTGELFF	TGTGCCAGCAGCTTGCCAGGGAGGGGCACCGGGGAGCTGTTTTTT
TRBV6-5	TRBJ2-4	TRBD1	-	CASTRMVGTGNIQYF	TGTGCCAGCACTAGGATGGTGGGGACAGGAAACATTCAGTACTTC
TRBV18	TRBJ2-3	-	once	CASSPPSGSTDTQYF	TGTGCCAGCTCACCACCTTCAGGGAGCACAGATACGCAGTATTTT
TRBV6-6	TRBJ2-7	-	few	CASSGTAYEQYF	TGTGCCAGCAGTGGGACTGCCTACGAGCAGTACTTC
TRBV9	TRBJ1-2	-	-	CASSAQSVGSGYTF	TGTGCCAGCAGCGCACAATCGGTCGGGAGTGGCTACACCTTC
TRBV28	TRBJ2-7	TRBD1	few	CASSSPGTGGDYEQYF	TGTGCCAGCAGTTCCCCCGGGACAGGGGGCGATTACGAGCAGTACTTC
TRBV11-2	TRBJ2-3	-	-	CASSSLALDTQYF	TGTGCCAGCAGCTCTCTCGCGTTAGATACGCAGTATTTT
TRBV7-9	TRBJ1-4	-	-	CASSLASAGSEKLFF	TGTGCCAGCAGCTTAGCGTCGGCAGGATCTGAAAAACTGTTTTTT
TRBV28	TRBJ1-5	TRBD1	-	CASTVTGMKQPQHF	TGTGCCAGCACCGTGACAGGGATGAAACAGCCCCAGCATTTT
TRBV5-6	TRBJ1-2	-	-	CASSFAHNRGGYGYTF	TGTGCCAGCAGCTTTGCCCATAATCGGGGTGGCTATGGCTACACCTTC
TRBV12-5	TRBJ1-1	-	-	CASGLNPQGTEAFF	TGTGCTAGTGGTTTGAATCCCCAGGGTACTGAAGCTTTCTTT
TRBV2	TRBJ1-6	-	few	CASQTADNSPLHF	TGTGCCAGCCAGACGGCGGATAATTCACCCCTCCACTTT
TRBV7-2	TRBJ2-1	-	-	CASSQSTGGYNEQFF	TGTGCCAGCAGCCAATCTACCGGAGGGTACAATGAGCAGTTCTTC
TRBV7-9	TRBJ2-1	-	-	CASSSRAGLSSYNEQFF	TGTGCCAGCAGCTCCAGGGCGGGACTCAGCTCCTACAATGAGCAGTTCTTC
TRBV4-1	TRBJ1-6	-	-	CASSPRPLERDSPLHF	TGCGCCAGCAGCCCCCGCCCGCTTGAGAGGGATTCACCCCTCCACTTT
TRBV7-2	TRBJ2-1	TRBD2	-	CASSSSGGDYEQFF	TGTGCCAGCAGCTCTAGCGGGGGGGACTATGAGCAGTTCTTC
TRBV2	TRBJ2-2	-	-	CATEGGTGELFF	TGTGCCACCGAGGGTGGGACCGGGGAGCTGTTTTTT